The 10 T cell receptor beta chains reported below all come from one sample, sequenced in a study of T-cell memory formation after mild COVID-19. TCRdb redid the calling of the 5' RACE reads with MiXCR, one entry per CDR3 protein. This sample has about 340,000 distinct CDR3 sequences, with around a fifth found just once. Sequences were obtained from PBMCs or a T cell subset sorted from them (not recorded which). These receptors all stem from an adult woman who had mild COVID-19 (a few samples of this study predate the infection). Cell type and time point are not known.

The table lists this clonotype with a few counts. The chain is built from TRBV7-2 and TRBJ1-1, with 7 bases lining up with TRBD1. There are 15 residues in the CDR3. Germline CDR1 is SGHTA and CDR2 is FQGNSA. The V gene end was trimmed by 0 bases and the J gene end by 0 bases; junction bases not matched to a gene: 1. DNA of the CDR3: TGTGCCAGCAGCTTAGCGACAGGGATGAACACTGAAGCTTTCTTT. Encoded protein: CASSLATGMNTEAFF. Looking up the rest from reference TRBV7-2 and TRBJ1-1 gives the full variable domain: GAGVSQSPSNKVTEKGKDVELRCDPISGHTALYWYRQSLGQGLEFLIYFQGNSAPDKSGLPSDRFSAERTGGSVSTLTIQRTQQEDSAVYLCASSLATGMNTEAFFGQGTRLTVV.

The chain couples TRBV5-1 to TRBJ2-7, with D possibly being TRBD2 (5 bases). In germline, CDR1 is SGHRS, CDR2 YFSETQ. V was clipped by 2 bases and J by 3 bases, with 24 bases between them. The length of the CDR3 is 18 residues. CDR3 sequence reads: CASSFGGIAGGRVYEQYF. The CDR3 DNA reads as TGCGCCAGCAGCTTCGGTGGTATCGCGGGCGGCCGGGTCTACGAGCAGTACTTC.

This clonotype was observed a handful of times. The J gene is TRBJ2-5, the V gene TRBV5-1; D not certain. The germline gives CDR1 SGHRS, CDR2 YFSETQ. V lost 4 bases and J lost 0, with 10 bases in between. This CDR3 contains 14 residues. The CDR3 here is CASSPTVHQETQYF. CDR3 nucleotides: TGCGCCAGCAGCCCCACAGTTCACCAAGAGACCCAGTACTTC. The whole variable domain, filled in from reference TRBV5-1 and TRBJ2-5, reads KAGVTQTPRYLIKTRGQQVTLSCSPISGHRSVSWYQQTPGQGLQFLFEYFSETQRNKGNFPGRFSGRQFSNSRSEMNVSTLELGDSALYLCASSPTVHQETQYFGPGTRLLVL.

In its sample, this clonotype was seen many times. V is TRBV18 and J is TRBJ2-2; D perhaps matches TRBD2 (5 bases). This CDR3 has 13 amino acids. V dropped 3 bases and J dropped 4 bases, with 6 bases sitting between them. Germline assignment: CDR1 KGHSH and CDR2 LQKENI. The CDR3 coding sequence is TGTGCCAGCTCACCGGGGAGCACCGGGGAGCTGTTTTTT. Translation gives CASSPGSTGELFF.

A few counts support this clonotype. J is TRBJ2-1 and V is TRBV19, with a weak D call TRBD2 (5 bases). The CDR3 has 15 amino acids. V lost 2 bases and J lost 3, with 11 bases in between. CDR1 is LNHDA and CDR2 is SQIVND in the germline V gene (reference sequence). CDR3 DNA: TGTGCCAGTAGTATACAGTACGCGGGCTACAATGAGCAGTTCTTC. Its protein product is CASSIQYAGYNEQFF.

The J gene is TRBJ2-7, the V gene TRBV5-1; 9 bases line up with TRBD2. With 4 bases clipped from V and 2 bases from J, the junction kept 7 bases outside the gene matches. Looked up from germline, CDR1 is SGHRS and CDR2 is YFSETQ. This CDR3 has 15 amino acids. The chain's CDR3 is CASSLSSGATYEQYF. DNA for the CDR3: TGCGCCAGCAGCCTCTCTAGCGGGGCCACCTACGAGCAGTACTTC.

The sample holds a few counts of this clonotype. This rearrangement joins TRBV7-9 to TRBJ2-1, with 7 bases fitting TRBD2. The CDR3 has 16 residues. The V segment lost 0 bases and the J segment 1 base; nucleotides outside the gene matches: 3. The germline CDR1 and CDR2 sequences are SEHNR and FQNEAQ (reference sequence). CDR3 sequence: CASSLALAESYNEQFF. DNA for the CDR3: TGTGCCAGCAGCTTAGCGCTAGCGGAATCCTACAATGAGCAGTTCTTC.

This clonotype was recorded a few times. The genes are TRBV5-1 and TRBJ2-3, with 7 nucleotides matching TRBD1. CDR3 length equals 19 residues. The V segment lost 2 bases and the J segment 2 bases; nucleotides outside the gene matches: 17. Germline V gene data show CDR1 as SGHRS and CDR2 as YFSETQ. CDR3 residues: CASSFRGYPTLGNTDTQYF. In DNA, the CDR3 is TGCGCCAGCAGCTTCAGGGGGTACCCCACCTTAGGTAACACAGATACGCAGTATTTT. Full variable domain (remainder filled in from reference TRBV5-1 and TRBJ2-3): KAGVTQTPRYLIKTRGQQVTLSCSPISGHRSVSWYQQTPGQGLQFLFEYFSETQRNKGNFPGRFSGRQFSNSRSEMNVSTLELGDSALYLCASSFRGYPTLGNTDTQYFGPGTRLTVL.

The chain uses TRBV4-2 and TRBJ2-2; D call uncertain. The CDR3 runs to 14 residues. Germline CDR1 is LGHNA and CDR2 is YNFKEQ. V was shortened by 5 bases and J by 2 bases, with 9 bases between the two germline ends. The DNA for the CDR3 is TGTGCCAGCAGCACAGAGATAAACACCGGGGAGCTGTTTTTT. As protein: CASSTEINTGELFF.

V is TRBV24-1 and J is TRBJ1-5; a possible D gene is TRBD1 (6 bases). The CDR3 has 14 amino acids. The germline gives CDR1 KGHDR, CDR2 SFDVKD. The V end was cut by 5 bases, the J end by 2 bases, with 9 bases between. CDR3 sequence: CATSAQGGNQPQHF. The CDR3 bases are TGTGCCACCAGTGCACAGGGAGGCAATCAGCCCCAGCATTTT.